This TCR beta chain emerged from a study of blood T cells in healthy people across ages. Study-level results: The long-lived group displayed more naive CD4+ cells, plus higher diversity, than the aged donors did. Leaving the PBMCs unsorted stopped any conclusive comparison of naive versus antigen-experienced cells.

This clonotype showed up many times. What it binds is unknown. From germline, CDR1 is SGHTA and CDR2 FQGNSA. The CDR3 runs to 16 residues. V lost 5 bases, J lost 5 bases, and 6 bases stayed unmatched. Healthy Caucasians from Russia aged about 6 to 90 served as donors. PCR was performed a second time for about 6 to 12 cycles using a sample-barcoded 5' primer and a J-beta primer mix. TCRdb independently ran MiXCR on the 5' RACE reads; one entry per CDR3 protein. Here the sample spans 1.5 million or so distinct CDR3 sequences, roughly 45% being singletons. What was sequenced was blood. The rearrangement joins TRBV7-2 to TRBJ2-7; 16 nucleotides line up with TRBD2. The receptor was derived from a woman under 30 in good health. DNA of the CDR3: TGTGCCAGCAGCACGGGACTAGCGGGAGGGAGTAACGAGCAGTACTTC. Translating gives CASSTGLAGGSNEQYF.